The 21 T cell receptor beta chains below were found in one sample sequenced in a study of shared clonotypes between healthy human individuals (dated by TCRdb to the early 2020s). The library was obtained by the immunoSEQ multiplex PCR assay. TCRdb mirrors the immuneACCESS table, restricted to in-frame sequences. Some clones are absent from its copies; in checked studies, under half trace to an unresolved V gene, and the reason for the others is unknown. Recorded for this sample are hundreds of thousands of clones; approximately 90% of them occurred a single time. Approximately 24% of the sample belongs to the ten largest clones. CD8 naive samples were obtained by positive selection for CCR7 among CD45RO-negative cells, yielding a CD45RA+CCR7+ population from which TemRA cells were excluded. Material for sequencing was naive CD8+ T cells sorted from blood. Reading the label with the study, this specimen's cell subset or site is: CD45RA+CCR7+. The receptors were sampled from a man aged 25 to 40 in good health.

V is TRBV5-1 and J is TRBJ2-1, with 9 bases matching TRBD2. CDR3 size: 15 residues. J was trimmed by 6 bases and V by 0 bases; bases with no gene match: 4. Per germline, CDR1 SGHRS and CDR2 YFSETQ. The CDR3 region has the DNA TGCGCCAGCAGCTTGGGTAGCGGGAGAAGCAATGAGCAGTTCTTC. Translation gives CASSLGSGRSNEQFF.

The V call is TRBV12-5, the J call TRBJ2-1; D may correspond to TRBD1 or TRBD2 (6 bases each). V was cut by 3 bases and J by 3 bases, with 9 bases left in between. The CDR3 totals 14 residues. The germline V gene has CDR1 LGHNT and CDR2 FRNRAP. The CDR3 coding sequence is TGTGCTAGTGGTTTTGAGGGGGGCTACAATGAGCAGTTCTTC. Translation: CASGFEGGYNEQFF.

The gene calls are TRBV7-9 and TRBJ2-1, with D unresolved. V lost 6 bases to trimming and J lost 7 bases, with 10 bases between them. CDR1 is SEHNR, CDR2 FQNEAQ, per germline (reference sequence). The CDR3 sequence is 12 residues long. CDR3: CASRNPPNEQFF. CDR3 DNA: TGTGCCAGCAGAAACCCTCCTAATGAGCAGTTCTTC.

The chain carries TRBV28 and TRBJ2-5; D might be TRBD1 (6 bases). The CDR3 is 16 amino acids. CDR1 MDHEN and CDR2 SYDVKM come from the germline V gene. The ends were cut back, 2 bases at V and 1 base at J, with 14 bases in the middle. The chain's CDR3 is CASSLRPTGPQETQYF. CDR3 DNA sequence: TGTGCCAGCAGTTTAAGGCCTACAGGGCCCCAAGAGACCCAGTACTTC. The full variable domain, in which reference TRBV28 and TRBJ2-5 provide the parts outside the CDR3, is DVKVTQSSRYLVKRTGEKVFLECVQDMDHENMFWYRQDPGLGLRLIYFSYDVKMKEKGDIPEGYSVSREKKERFSLILESASTNQTSMYLCASSLRPTGPQETQYFGPGTRLLVL.

The chain is built from TRBV4-1 and TRBJ1-4; D uncertain. Per the germline V gene, CDR1 is MGHRA and CDR2 is YSYEKL. This CDR3 comprises 13 residues. V was pared by 4 bases and J by 11 bases, with 14 bases between. The CDR3 region is CASSRPIDGKLFF. Here the CDR3 DNA reads TGCGCCAGCAGCCGCCCGATAGACGGTAAACTGTTTTTT.

The rearrangement uses TRBV4-2 and TRBJ2-1, with a tentative D call TRBD2 (5 bases). CDR1 and CDR2 (germline): LGHNA, YNFKEQ. The CDR3 spans 13 residues. Trimming took off 4 bases at V and 10 bases at J, with 14 bases between the two ends. CDR3 in DNA: TGTGCCAGCAGCCGACTACCCACCATCGAGCAGTTCTTC. Translation: CASSRLPTIEQFF.

The chain employs TRBV10-2 and TRBJ2-2; 7 positions agree with TRBD1. CDR3 length: 16 residues. Germline lookup yields CDR1 WSHSY and CDR2 SAAADI. V was clipped by 4 bases and J by 1 base; unmatched bases: 6. The CDR3 protein is CASSVGTAWNTGELFF. Written as DNA, the CDR3 is TGCGCCAGCAGTGTGGGGACAGCCTGGAACACCGGGGAGCTGTTTTTT.

The rearrangement uses TRBV2 and TRBJ2-3, with 10 bases fitting TRBD2. Germline V gives CDR1 SNHLY, CDR2 FYNNEI. With V trimmed by 7 bases and J by 6 bases, 7 bases remained unmatched. CDR3 length equals 14 residues. CDR3 coding DNA: TGTGCCAGCAACCTAGCGGGAGCAGGGGATACGCAGTATTTT. Its protein is CASNLAGAGDTQYF.

This clone was recorded once. This chain links TRBV28 with TRBJ2-7; tentative D call: TRBD2 (6 bases). Germline CDR1 MDHEN, CDR2 SYDVKM. Trimming cost V 7 bases and J 5 bases, with 18 bases left between them. The CDR3 consists of 14 residues. CDR3 bases: TGTGCCAGCACCCTGCAGGAGGGCGCGCACGAGCAGTACTTC. Translated, it gives CASTLQEGAHEQYF.

This chain links TRBV29-1 with TRBJ1-1, with a weak D call TRBD1 (6 bases). Germline V gene lookup returns CDR1 SQVTM and CDR2 ANQGSEA. With 3 bases removed from V and 4 bases from J, the gap between germline ends came to 9 bases. This CDR3 comprises 12 residues. The CDR3 is CSVDGRGTEAFF. The CDR3 DNA reads as TGCAGCGTTGATGGCAGGGGCACTGAAGCTTTCTTT. The full variable domain, completed using reference TRBV29-1 and TRBJ1-1, is SAVISQKPSRDICQRGTSLTIQCQVDSQVTMMFWYRQQPGQSLTLIATANQGSEATYESGFVIDKFPISRPNLTFSTLTVSNMSPEDSSIYLCSVDGRGTEAFFGQGTRLTVV.

The chain couples TRBV6-6 to TRBJ1-5, with D possibly matching TRBD1 (6 bases). The ends were cut back, 5 bases at V and 5 bases at J, with 16 bases in the middle. The CDR3 totals 15 residues. Germline loops: CDR1 MNHNY, CDR2 SVGAGI (reference sequence). This CDR3 is CASSPEGGEDQPQHF. CDR3 bases: TGTGCCAGCAGTCCTGAGGGGGGGGAGGATCAGCCCCAGCATTTT.

Turning to this clone: Distinct nucleotide sequences in the sample also encode this CDR3. CDR3 sequence: CASSRQGWETQYF. In DNA, the CDR3 is TGTGCCAGCAGCCGACAGGGTTGGGAGACCCAGTACTTC. The chain is built from TRBV11-2 and TRBJ2-5; 7 positions agree with TRBD1. V lost 5 bases and J lost 5; bases outside the gene matches: 5. This CDR3 has 13 residues. CDR1 and CDR2 from the germline V gene are SGHAT and FQNNGV.

CDR3 coding DNA: TGTGCCAGCAGCTTGGCGACCTCCCCTAGGACAGATACGCAGTATTTT. Residues: CASSLATSPRTDTQYF. The chain employs TRBV5-4 and TRBJ2-3; unclear D gene. The CDR3 sequence is 16 residues long. V was clipped by 0 bases and J by 3 bases, with 14 bases between them. Germline values: CDR1 SGHNT, CDR2 YYREEE (reference sequence).

CDR3 loop: CASSLEAGFGYTF. The CDR3 DNA reads as TGTGCCAGCAGTTTAGAAGCAGGGTTTGGCTACACCTTC. The genes are TRBV27 and TRBJ1-2; D is perhaps TRBD1 (5 bases). Trimming took off 2 bases at V and 7 bases at J, with 11 bases between the two ends. Germline CDR1 reads MNHEY; CDR2 reads SMNVEV (reference sequence). The CDR3 is made up of 13 amino acids.

V is TRBV5-4 and J is TRBJ2-1; D uncertain. CDR1 is SGHNT, CDR2 YYREEE, per germline (reference sequence). The V end was cut by 0 bases, the J end by 7 bases, with 8 bases between. This CDR3 spans 13 amino acids. Here the CDR3 DNA reads TGTGCCAGCAGCTTGGCCTTGGCGAATGAGCAGTTCTTC. Protein sequence: CASSLALANEQFF.

This clone has a handful of counts. The chain uses TRBV5-1 and TRBJ2-1, with TRBD2 matching 11 bases. CDR3 length equals 15 residues. Trimming cost V 1 base and J 7 bases; bases outside gene matches: 4. CDR1 SGHRS and CDR2 YFSETQ come from the germline V gene. CDR3 loop: CASSLLAGGGNEQFF. DNA for the CDR3: TGCGCCAGCAGCTTGTTAGCGGGAGGGGGTAATGAGCAGTTCTTC. The variable domain in full, with the rest retrieved from reference TRBV5-1 and TRBJ2-1, is KAGVTQTPRYLIKTRGQQVTLSCSPISGHRSVSWYQQTPGQGLQFLFEYFSETQRNKGNFPGRFSGRQFSNSRSEMNVSTLELGDSALYLCASSLLAGGGNEQFFGPGTRLTVL.

The chain recombines TRBV14 with TRBJ2-7; D might be TRBD1 (5 bases). CDR3 length: 14 residues. V shed 4 bases and J shed 2 bases, with 12 bases lying between them. CDR1 and CDR2 from the germline V gene are SGHDN and FVKESK. This chain's CDR3 is CASSRVGAPYEQYF. Here the CDR3 DNA reads TGTGCCAGCAGCCGAGTAGGGGCCCCCTACGAGCAGTACTTC. The full variable domain, rest sourced from reference TRBV14 and TRBJ2-7, is EAGVTQFPSHSVIEKGQTVTLRCDPISGHDNLYWYRRVMGKEIKFLLHFVKESKQDESGMPNNRFLAERTGGTYSTLKVQPAELEDSGVYFCASSRVGAPYEQYFGPGTRLTVT.

CDR3 DNA: TGTGCCAGCAGCTCAGCGCGGACTAGCGGGATATACAATGAGCAGTTCTTC. This codes for CASSSARTSGIYNEQFF. The V call is TRBV7-9, the J call TRBJ2-1, with 12 bases that match TRBD2. In germline, CDR1 is SEHNR, CDR2 FQNEAQ (reference sequence). The CDR3 extends over 17 amino acids. The V segment lost 4 bases and the J segment 4 bases; nucleotides outside the gene matches: 8.

The chain joins TRBV7-2 to TRBJ2-1; 10 bases line up with TRBD2. J was trimmed by 7 bases and V by 10 bases; bases with no gene match: 10. The CDR3 extends over 14 amino acids. Germline CDR1 reads SGHTA; CDR2 reads FQGNSA. CDR3 DNA sequence: TGTGCCACCCGGACTAGCGGCCGGAGTAATGAGCAGTTCTTC. Translation gives CATRTSGRSNEQFF.

The chain recombines TRBV28 with TRBJ2-3, with 9 bases aligning to TRBD2. The CDR3 is 17 amino acids. The junction had 14 bases not matched to a gene; V was cut back by 5 bases and J by 5 bases. Germline V CDR1 and CDR2: MDHEN, SYDVKM. DNA for the CDR3: TGTGCCAGCAGTCCCCGTTGGGGTAGCGGGAGTGGAGATACGCAGTATTTT. Translated: CASSPRWGSGSGDTQYF.

The CDR3 loop is CASSLALGGTGELFF. In DNA form, the CDR3 reads TGCGCCAGCAGCCTAGCTTTAGGGGGAACCGGGGAGCTGTTTTTT. The chain uses TRBV4-1 and TRBJ2-2, with a tentative D call TRBD1 (6 bases). There are 15 residues in the CDR3. V dropped 4 bases and J dropped 5 bases, with 14 bases sitting between them. CDR1 MGHRA and CDR2 YSYEKL come from the germline V gene.